The T cell receptor beta chain described here comes from a study of blood T cell repertoires in COVID-19. Germline CDR1 and CDR2: LNHDA and SQIVND (reference sequence). This CDR3 is built from 13 residues. Trimming took 6 bases from V and 1 from J, leaving 9 bases between them. This table comes from immunoSEQ multiplex PCR, and its TCRdb copy is limited to in-frame clones, with some not included. The profile shows over 300,000 clones, around 87% of them singletons. This sequence was found in a woman aged 25 to 39 with acute COVID-19. Sequenced sample: PBMCs or T cells enriched from blood (not recorded which). The rearrangement uses TRBV19 and TRBJ1-1, with D tentatively TRBD1 (5 bases). This CDR3 is CASRGQGNTEAFF. The CDR3, as DNA: TGTGCCAGTAGGGGCCAGGGGAACACTGAAGCTTTCTTT.